One and the same sample provided the 13 T cell receptor beta chains below, sequenced in a study of T cells in tuberculosis. The time point is: new active TB diagnosis, blood taken before or within 7 days of starting treatment. Using immunoSEQ multiplex PCR, the repertoire was profiled, and TCRdb retains in-frame clones only, with some absent. The sample yields around 30,000 clones, over 85% seen once. The sample was PBMCs, taken at tuberculosis diagnosis. The receptors shown here come from an adult with tuberculosis.

The chain has TRBV7-9 and TRBJ1-2; 12 nucleotides align to TRBD1. V gave up 1 base and J gave up 4 bases; unmatched junction bases: 4. CDR1 and CDR2 (germline): SEHNR, FQNEAQ (reference sequence). The CDR3 loop spans 16 amino acids. The CDR3 nucleotides read TGTGCCAGCAGCTTAGGGGGACAGGGGGCGTCCTATGGCTACACCTTC. This gives the protein CASSLGGQGASYGYTF.

The chain couples TRBV2 to TRBJ2-1, with a weak D call TRBD1 (6 bases). CDR3 length equals 11 residues. Germline CDR1 and CDR2: SNHLY and FYNNEI. V was pared by 4 bases and J by 10 bases, with 8 bases between. The CDR3 spells CASSAQGEQFF. The CDR3 coding sequence is TGTGCCAGCAGTGCCCAGGGGGAGCAGTTCTTC.

CDR3 coding DNA: TGTGCCAGCAGCTTAGTGGGGGCCTCGGAGACCCAGTACTTC. Amino acid sequence: CASSLVGASETQYF. This chain connects TRBV7-2 to TRBJ2-5; a possible D gene is TRBD1 (6 bases). This CDR3 has 14 residues. V was pared by 1 base and J by 5 bases, with 11 bases between. Germline CDR1 reads SGHTA; CDR2 reads FQGNSA.

The chain employs TRBV27 and TRBJ2-7; no reliable D call. The V gene's germline CDR1 is MNHEY and CDR2 SMNVEV (reference sequence). V was shortened by 2 bases and J by 1 base, with 9 bases between the two germline ends. The CDR3 has 14 amino acids. The CDR3: CASSLIFGSYEQYF. CDR3 DNA: TGTGCCAGCAGTTTAATCTTCGGTTCCTACGAGCAGTACTTC.

This chain joins TRBV6-6 and TRBJ1-2, with D perhaps matching TRBD1 (5 bases). The V end lost 7 bases, the J end lost 4 bases, and 16 bases lay between the germline ends. This CDR3 has 14 residues. Germline V CDR1 and CDR2: MNHNY, SVGAGI (reference sequence). The CDR3 loop reads CASIQNGGVYGYTF. In DNA form, the CDR3 reads TGTGCCAGCATCCAAAACGGGGGAGTCTATGGCTACACCTTC.

The chain combines TRBV20-1 with TRBJ2-5; 8 nucleotides match TRBD1. Germline V CDR1 and CDR2: DFQATT, SNEGSKA (reference sequence). The V and J ends lost 6 bases and 5 bases, in that order; junction bases with no gene match: 2. The CDR3 has 11 amino acids. CDR3 amino acids: CSAHRGETQYF. CDR3 sequence (DNA): TGCAGTGCGCACAGGGGGGAGACCCAGTACTTC.

This chain uses TRBV29-1 with TRBJ2-3; 11 bases align to TRBD2. The CDR3 length is 16 residues. V lost 5 bases to trimming and J lost 7 bases; unmatched junction nucleotides: 14. CDR1 is SQVTM and CDR2 is ANQGSEA in the germline V gene. DNA of the CDR3: TGCAGCGTTCCGGGACTAGCGGTGCAAGGAGTATATACGCAGTATTTT. Its translation is CSVPGLAVQGVYTQYF.

With respect to this clone: At one boundary the junction diverges from the germline segment, which might be a read error. V gene TRBV7-7 combines with J gene TRBJ2-2; 12 nucleotides match TRBD2. Germline V gives CDR1 SSHAT, CDR2 FNYEAQ (reference sequence). The CDR3 runs 17 residues. The CDR3 nucleotides read TGTGCTAGCAGCTCCTCCGAACTAGCGGGAGGAACCGGGGAGCTGTTTTTT. Amino acids: CASSSSELAGGTGELFF.

The chain uses TRBV9 and TRBJ2-2, with a weak D call TRBD2 (5 bases). The CDR3 consists of 14 residues. V lost 0 bases and J lost 5, with 8 bases in between. Germline V gene data show CDR1 as SGDLS and CDR2 as YYNGEE. Here the CDR3 reads CASSVVGGTGELFF. DNA of the CDR3: TGTGCCAGCAGCGTAGTCGGCGGGACCGGGGAGCTGTTTTTT. Supplemented by reference TRBV9 and TRBJ2-2, the full variable domain reads DSGVTQTPKHLITATGQRVTLRCSPRSGDLSVYWYQQSLDQGLQFLIQYYNGEERAKGNILERFSAQQFPDLHSELNLSSLELGDSALYFCASSVVGGTGELFFGEGSRLTVL.

V is TRBV5-6 and J is TRBJ1-6; 8 bases match TRBD1. The CDR3 runs to 13 residues. Germline V lookup: CDR1 SGHDT, CDR2 YYEEEE. J lost 7 bases, V lost 3 bases, and 0 bases had no gene match. CDR3 in amino acids: CASSWTGNSPLHF. The CDR3 DNA follows: TGTGCCAGCAGCTGGACAGGGAATTCACCCCTCCACTTT.

V and J are TRBV6-5 and TRBJ2-5, with 9 bases fitting TRBD2. Per germline, CDR1 MNHEY and CDR2 SVGAGI. Losses at the gene ends were 0 bases for V and 5 bases for J; bases not matched to a gene: 7. The CDR3 covers 16 residues. CDR3 residues: CASSYSGLAVYETQYF. The CDR3 nucleotides are TGTGCCAGCAGTTACTCGGGACTAGCAGTTTACGAGACCCAGTACTTC.

The chain recombines TRBV5-1 with TRBJ2-7, with 11 nucleotides matching TRBD2. Germline V gene lookup returns CDR1 SGHRS and CDR2 YFSETQ. This CDR3 contains 17 residues. After removal of 0 bases from V and 5 bases from J, the junction contained 10 bases not matched to a gene. Written as DNA, the CDR3 is TGCGCCAGCAGCTTGGCACTAGCGGGAGCACTCACTGACGAGCAGTACTTC. Protein sequence: CASSLALAGALTDEQYF.

This clone was observed a handful of times. The V call is TRBV28, the J call TRBJ2-1, with D possibly TRBD2 on 6 matching bases. Germline V gives CDR1 MDHEN, CDR2 SYDVKM. This CDR3 spans 15 amino acids. V dropped 8 bases and J dropped 2 bases, with 16 bases sitting between them. The CDR3 here is CASGTLASAYNEQFF. The CDR3 DNA sequence: TGTGCCAGCGGTACGCTCGCTAGCGCCTACAATGAGCAGTTCTTC. Together with reference TRBV28 and TRBJ2-1, the CDR3 gives the full variable domain: DVKVTQSSRYLVKRTGEKVFLECVQDMDHENMFWYRQDPGLGLRLIYFSYDVKMKEKGDIPEGYSVSREKKERFSLILESASTNQTSMYLCASGTLASAYNEQFFGPGTRLTVL.